This record looks at one T cell receptor (beta chain) sequence and its context. The antigen this receptor binds is unknown. One base away there is no much larger clone; base qualities are not given. From V the trimming removes 8 bases and from J it removes 2 bases, while the gene matches leave 8 bases of the junction unaccounted for. The CDR3 starts with the cysteine, ends with the phenylalanine, and has 15 residues. Only CDR3 DNA remains: 45 bases, in frame from the first base. For CDR1 and CDR2, the germline V gene lists MNHEY and SVGAGI. TCRbeta CDR3 regions were amplified from genomic DNA using the immunoSEQ Assay, a bias-controlled multiplex PCR. On the authors' methods: The number of nucleated cells in each sample was estimated from the amplification of reference gene primers within the assay. Sequence reads were collapsed and filtered to measure the absolute abundance of every unique TCRbeta CDR3 rearrangement. Productive Simpson clonality was computed per sample as the square root of Simpson's diversity index over productive rearrangements. As stored in TCRdb, this immuneACCESS dataset retains in-frame rearrangements with V and J assigned. A fraction of the clones does not appear; measured against another copy, unresolved V genes explain less than half of the discrepancy, and the remainder lacks a known reason. V, J and clone size were drawn from that table, and D and trimming were deduced from the DNA. The sample yields about 150,000 clones; around 87% were counted once. Roughly 6.1% of the sample lies in the top ten.

The collaborating institutions used their own protocols to collect whole blood in K2EDTA tubes. For TCRbeta analysis, collaborators shipped samples as frozen whole blood, isolated PBMCs, or DNA extracted from either of those sample types. This specimen belongs to a study of blood T cell repertoires in COVID-19 (dated by TCRdb to between 2020 and 2021). Background for the entire study: Samples covering the acute and convalescent phases of COVID-19 were provided by collaborators in the United States, Italy and Spain. A freely available public database, intended as a resource for researchers studying the immune response to SARS-CoV-2, is where the repertoires were released. The samples were drawn from two sources: the first 160 participants of the ongoing ImmuneRACE study, and 950 to 1,500 subjects contributed by 6 global collaborators. The prospective study material was composed of cDNA or gDNA derived from T cells, B-cell-depleted T cells, or PBMCs. A de-identified subject ID, COVID-19 status, age in years and sex were almost always included in the sample metadata. Subjects who had been exposed to COVID-19, were actively infected with it, or had recovered from it provided the deeply sampled blood TCRbeta repertoires that made up the dataset. Where HLA class I and class II types were available, the types were taken from metadata supplied by the sample provider, not from assay-based typing.

Results the study describes overall, beyond this receptor: How much clinical and demographic metadata was included differed by source and by participant, and the metadata was provided uncurated.

The chain is made from TRBV6-5 and TRBJ2-1; TRBD1 fits 8 bases in the junction. This receptor was obtained from an elderly man with acute or convalescent COVID-19. The sequenced sample consisted of peripheral blood. CDR3 sequence: CASALTGGTYNEQFF. The DNA is TGTGCCAGCGCTTTAACAGGGGGGACCTACAATGAGCAGTTCTTC.